These T cell receptor beta chains were read from a single sample in a study of T cell responses to AZD1222 COVID-19 vaccine. The table came from immunoSEQ multiplex PCR; TCRdb's copy has only in-frame clones and leaves some out. The table has about 200,000 clones, about 94% seen once. Sequences were derived from peripheral blood, sampled 28 days after the second dose of the MenACWY control vaccine. These receptors all come from an adult who received the MenACWY meningococcal vaccine as a control. The CDR3 runs from the conserved cysteine through the conserved F or W. A D gene is named only where the DNA matches it firmly. Clone size appears in some rows only: once, few, many, or a class for an expanded clone.

TRBV2,TRBJ1-5,.,.,CASSVSGVHQPQHF,TGTGCCAGCAGTGTTTCCGGGGTGCACCAGCCCCAGCATTTT
TRBV21-1,TRBJ2-5,.,.,CASSKDLDRGRETQYF,TGTGCCAGCAGCAAGGACCTGGACAGGGGGAGGGAGACCCAGTACTTC
TRBV4-3,TRBJ2-2,.,once,CASSQGADTGELFF,TGCGCCAGCAGCCAAGGGGCCGACACCGGGGAGCTGTTTTTT
TRBV27,TRBJ2-7,TRBD1,.,CASSTTGGGNSYEQYF,TGTGCCAGCAGTACTACAGGGGGCGGGAACTCCTACGAGCAGTACTTC
TRBV9,TRBJ1-3,TRBD1,.,CASSDDRAGNTIYF,TGTGCCAGCAGCGACGACAGGGCTGGAAACACCATATATTTT
TRBV9,TRBJ1-4,.,.,CASSVGSQEHEKLFF,TGTGCCAGCAGCGTAGGTTCCCAGGAGCATGAAAAACTGTTTTTT
TRBV12-3/TRBV12-4,TRBJ2-7,.,.,CASSLGSLYEQYF,TGTGCCAGCAGTTTGGGCAGTCTTTACGAGCAGTACTTC
TRBV6-4,TRBJ2-1,TRBD2,.,CASSNLAGDYNEQFF,TGTGCCAGCAGCAACCTAGCGGGAGACTACAATGAGCAGTTCTTC
TRBV5-1,TRBJ2-5,TRBD2,.,CASTLGRGGETQYF,TGCGCCAGCACCCTCGGACGGGGGGGGGAGACCCAGTACTTC
TRBV28,TRBJ1-5,.,.,CASSLRPDHLHF,TGTGCCAGCAGTTTAAGGCCCGACCATCTGCATTTT
TRBV28,TRBJ2-3,.,.,CASSSPGQGTDTQYF,TGTGCCAGCAGTTCCCCAGGCCAAGGCACAGATACGCAGTATTTT
TRBV6-2/TRBV6-3,TRBJ2-7,TRBD2,once,CASSQPSGRNYEQYF,TGTGCCAGCAGCCAACCTAGCGGGAGAAACTACGAGCAGTACTTC
TRBV6-5,TRBJ1-3,TRBD1,.,CASVPQGATGNTIYF,TGTGCCAGCGTCCCACAGGGGGCTACTGGAAACACCATATATTTT
TRBV7-8,TRBJ2-7,.,.,CASTPRTISYEQYF,TGTGCCAGCACCCCTCGGACAATTTCCTACGAGCAGTACTTC
TRBV28,TRBJ2-7,TRBD1,.,CASSLLGTGRYEQYF,TGTGCCAGCAGTTTATTAGGGACAGGGCGCTACGAGCAGTACTTC
TRBV28,TRBJ2-1,TRBD2,.,CASSLAGLAGYNEQFF,TGTGCCAGCAGCCTAGCGGGCCTAGCGGGGTACAATGAGCAGTTCTTC
TRBV2,TRBJ2-7,TRBD1,.,CASSVGQGMDEQYF,TGTGCCAGCAGTGTCGGACAGGGTATGGACGAGCAGTACTTC
TRBV7-3,TRBJ2-1,TRBD2,.,CASSSLAGGLEEQFF,TGTGCCAGCAGCTCACTAGCGGGGGGGCTAGAGGAGCAGTTCTTC
TRBV7-9,TRBJ2-2,.,.,CASREVTNTGELFF,TGTGCCAGCAGAGAGGTAACGAACACCGGGGAGCTGTTTTTT
TRBV7-8,TRBJ2-4,.,.,CASSPYFGGPPFF,TGTGCCAGCAGCCCGTATTTTGGGGGGCCCCCTTTTTTC
TRBV4-3,TRBJ1-6,.,.,CASSQEAGFSPLHF,TGCGCCAGCAGCCAAGAGGCAGGTTTTTCACCCCTCCACTTT
TRBV5-1,TRBJ2-7,TRBD2,.,CASSGTSGATYEQYF,TGCGCCAGCAGCGGTACTAGCGGGGCCACCTACGAGCAGTACTTC
TRBV28,TRBJ1-5,TRBD1,.,CASSPTGWINQPQHF,TGTGCCAGCAGTCCGACAGGGTGGATTAATCAGCCCCAGCATTTT
TRBV28,TRBJ2-7,.,.,CASSLPGSSYEQYF,TGTGCCAGCAGTTTGCCCGGGTCCTCCTACGAGCAGTACTTC
TRBV24-1,TRBJ1-4,.,.,CATSDRLLGGGNEKLFF,TGTGCCACCAGTGACCGACTATTAGGGGGAGGTAATGAAAAACTGTTTTTT
TRBV5-4,TRBJ1-4,TRBD1,few,CASSLGPQGGDEKLFF,TGTGCCAGCAGCTTGGGCCCGCAGGGGGGAGATGAAAAACTGTTTTTT
TRBV15,TRBJ1-1,.,.,CATSHEDTEAFF,TGTGCCACCAGCCATGAGGACACTGAAGCTTTCTTT
TRBV27,TRBJ2-5,.,once,CASSSPVASGQGLKIQETQYF,TGTGCCAGCAGTTCCCCCGTGGCTAGCGGCCAGGGGTTAAAGATCCAAGAGACCCAGTACTTC
TRBV5-1,TRBJ2-2,.,.,CASSLGTTNTGELFF,TGCGCCAGCAGCTTGGGTACTACCAACACCGGGGAGCTGTTTTTT
TRBV21-1,TRBJ2-5,.,once,CASPTGFGTQYF,TGTGCCAGTCCGACAGGGTTCGGGACCCAGTACTTC
TRBV3-1/TRBV3-2,TRBJ1-1,TRBD1,.,CASSDTRDRGGTEAFF,TGTGCCAGCAGCGATACCCGGGACAGGGGTGGTACTGAAGCTTTCTTT
TRBV6-5,TRBJ2-7,TRBD1,.,CASSRTGTYEQYF,TGTGCCAGCAGCCGGACAGGAACCTACGAGCAGTACTTC
TRBV18,TRBJ2-1,.,.,CASSIQEGYNEQFF,TGTGCCAGCTCGATACAGGAGGGATACAATGAGCAGTTCTTC
TRBV5-1,TRBJ1-3,.,.,CASSLESGNTIYF,TGCGCCAGCAGCTTGGAGTCTGGAAACACCATATATTTT
TRBV9,TRBJ2-1,.,once,CASSVSSLPGEQFF,TGTGCCAGCAGCGTTTCCTCACTACCCGGAGAGCAGTTCTTC
TRBV2,TRBJ1-4,.,.,CASSELEEEKLFF,TGTGCCAGCAGTGAGTTGGAGGAGGAAAAACTGTTTTTT
TRBV6-5,TRBJ2-2,TRBD1,.,CASSRDSANTGELFF,TGTGCCAGCAGTCGGGACAGCGCGAACACCGGGGAGCTGTTTTTT
TRBV28,TRBJ1-5,.,.,CASSHREMLNQPQHF,TGTGCCAGCAGTCACCGGGAAATGCTCAATCAGCCCCAGCATTTT
TRBV10-3,TRBJ2-7,TRBD1,.,CAISNQGGSSYEQYF,TGTGCCATCAGTAACCAAGGGGGCTCGTCCTACGAGCAGTACTTC
TRBV15,TRBJ1-1,TRBD1,once,CATSRDSLEAFF,TGTGCCACCAGCCGGGACAGCCTAGAGGCTTTCTTT
TRBV24-1,TRBJ2-5,TRBD1,.,CATSNRGQETQYF,TGTGCCACCTCAAACAGGGGCCAAGAGACCCAGTACTTC
TRBV28,TRBJ1-6,.,.,CASSPVGRLLISPLHF,TGTGCCAGCAGCCCCGTGGGACGGCTCTTAATATCACCCCTCCACTTT
TRBV5-1,TRBJ2-2,.,.,CASSLARETGELFF,TGCGCCAGCAGCTTGGCTCGGGAAACCGGGGAGCTGTTTTTT
TRBV28,TRBJ1-2,.,.,CASRTGLNYGYTF,TGTGCTTCGCGTACAGGCCTCAACTATGGCTACACCTTC
TRBV25-1,TRBJ2-5,TRBD1,once,CASSAALGTEETQYF,TGTGCCAGCAGTGCGGCCCTTGGGACAGAAGAGACCCAGTACTTC
TRBV5-1,TRBJ2-1,TRBD2,.,CASSWGGEQFF,TGCGCCAGCAGCTGGGGGGGTGAGCAGTTCTTC
TRBV6-5,TRBJ2-1,.,.,CASRQDSVNYNEQFF,TGTGCCAGCAGACAGGACTCCGTAAATTACAATGAGCAGTTCTTC
TRBV9,TRBJ2-1,.,.,CASSAVVGRALDYEQFF,TGTGCCAGCAGCGCGGTGGTGGGCAGGGCGTTGGATTATGAGCAGTTCTTC
TRBV5-1,TRBJ2-7,.,.,CASSNSIYEQYF,TGCGCCAGCAGCAACAGCATCTACGAGCAGTACTTC
TRBV6-5,TRBJ2-2,.,.,CASSFTNMNTGELFF,TGTGCCAGCAGTTTTACCAACATGAACACCGGGGAGCTGTTTTTT
TRBV18,TRBJ1-4,TRBD1,.,CASSPLGTGKIKLFF,TGTGCCAGCTCACCACTGGGGACAGGGAAGATAAAACTGTTTTTT
TRBV28,TRBJ2-1,.,.,CASSFPRLEGDYNEQFF,TGTGCCAGCAGTTTCCCTAGACTAGAAGGGGACTACAATGAGCAGTTCTTC
TRBV6-2/TRBV6-3,TRBJ1-5,TRBD1,.,CASSYSPGQGRDSNQPQHF,TGTGCCAGCAGTTACTCGCCGGGACAGGGAAGGGATAGCAATCAGCCCCAGCATTTT
TRBV2,TRBJ1-6,TRBD1,.,CASSEGQLRSYNSPLHF,TGTGCCAGCAGTGAGGGACAGTTACGCTCCTATAATTCACCCCTCCACTTT
TRBV28,TRBJ1-2,TRBD1,.,CASRPGGVHGYTF,TGTGCCAGCAGGCCAGGGGGCGTCCATGGCTACACCTTC
TRBV15,TRBJ2-1,TRBD1,.,CATSRGQGHEQFF,TGTGCCACCAGCAGGGGACAGGGGCATGAGCAGTTCTTC
TRBV7-9,TRBJ2-7,TRBD2,.,CASSFSSGRAKEQYF,TGTGCCAGCAGCTTTTCTAGCGGGAGGGCAAAAGAGCAGTACTTC
TRBV27,TRBJ2-7,.,.,CANPKYEQYF,TGTGCCAACCCGAAGTACGAGCAGTACTTC
TRBV16,TRBJ1-2,.,.,CASSPWEGGYGYTF,TGTGCCAGCAGCCCCTGGGAGGGAGGCTATGGCTACACCTTC
TRBV9,TRBJ2-3,TRBD2,.,CASRGGGEDTQYF,TGTGCCAGCAGAGGTGGGGGGGAAGATACGCAGTATTTT